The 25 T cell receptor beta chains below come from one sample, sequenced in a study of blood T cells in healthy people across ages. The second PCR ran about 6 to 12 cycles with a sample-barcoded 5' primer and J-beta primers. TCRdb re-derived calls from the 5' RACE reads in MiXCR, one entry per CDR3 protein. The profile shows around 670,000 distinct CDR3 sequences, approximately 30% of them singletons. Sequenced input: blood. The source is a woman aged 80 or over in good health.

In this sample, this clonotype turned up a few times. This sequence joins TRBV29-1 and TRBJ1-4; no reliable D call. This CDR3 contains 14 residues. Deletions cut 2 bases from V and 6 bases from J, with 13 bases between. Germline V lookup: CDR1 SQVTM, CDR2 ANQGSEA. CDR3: CSVELGSGYEKLFF. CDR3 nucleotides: TGCAGCGTTGAACTCGGGTCCGGGTATGAAAAACTGTTTTTT.

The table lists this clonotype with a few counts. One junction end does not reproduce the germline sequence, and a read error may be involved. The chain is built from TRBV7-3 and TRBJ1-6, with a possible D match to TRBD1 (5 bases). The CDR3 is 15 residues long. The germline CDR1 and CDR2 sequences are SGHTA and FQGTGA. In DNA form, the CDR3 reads TGTGCCGGCAGGATCCCGGGACGAAACAATTCACCCCTCCACTTT. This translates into CAGRIPGRNNSPLHF.

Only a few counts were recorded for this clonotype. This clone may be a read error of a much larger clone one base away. CDR3 region: CASSQEAGLAGTKQYF. In DNA form, the CDR3 reads TGCGCCAGCAGCCAAGAGGCGGGGCTAGCGGGGACTAAGCAGTACTTC. The chain combines TRBV4-3 with TRBJ2-7; TRBD2 agrees at 9 bases. The CDR3 runs to 16 residues. Germline loops: CDR1 LGHNA, CDR2 YSLEER. V shed 0 bases, J shed 8 bases, and the junction held 11 bases outside the gene matches.

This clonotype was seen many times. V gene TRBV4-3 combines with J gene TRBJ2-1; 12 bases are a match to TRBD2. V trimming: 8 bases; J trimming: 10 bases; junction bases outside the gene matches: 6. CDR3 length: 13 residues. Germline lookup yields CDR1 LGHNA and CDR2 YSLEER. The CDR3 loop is CASAASGGEEQFF. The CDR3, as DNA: TGCGCCAGCGCCGCTAGCGGGGGGGAAGAGCAGTTCTTC.

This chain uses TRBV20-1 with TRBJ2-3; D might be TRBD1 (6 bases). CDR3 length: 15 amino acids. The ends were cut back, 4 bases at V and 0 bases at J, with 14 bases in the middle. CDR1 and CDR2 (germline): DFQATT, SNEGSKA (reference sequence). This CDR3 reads CSAKPARGSTDTQYF. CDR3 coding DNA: TGCAGTGCTAAACCCGCGAGGGGGAGCACAGATACGCAGTATTTT.

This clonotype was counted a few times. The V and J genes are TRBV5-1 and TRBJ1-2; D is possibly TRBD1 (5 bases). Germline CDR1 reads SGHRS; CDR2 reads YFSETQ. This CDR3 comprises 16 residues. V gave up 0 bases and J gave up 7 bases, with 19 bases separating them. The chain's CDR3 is CASSLGQPDRGSGYTF. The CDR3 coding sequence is TGCGCCAGCAGCTTGGGACAGCCCGATCGGGGATCTGGCTACACCTTC.

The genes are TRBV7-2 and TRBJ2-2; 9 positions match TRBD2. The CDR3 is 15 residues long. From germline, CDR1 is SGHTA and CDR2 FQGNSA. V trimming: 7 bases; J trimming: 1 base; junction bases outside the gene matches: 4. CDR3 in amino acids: CASTISGGNTGELFF. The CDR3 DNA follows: TGTGCCAGCACCATTAGCGGGGGGAACACCGGGGAGCTGTTTTTT.

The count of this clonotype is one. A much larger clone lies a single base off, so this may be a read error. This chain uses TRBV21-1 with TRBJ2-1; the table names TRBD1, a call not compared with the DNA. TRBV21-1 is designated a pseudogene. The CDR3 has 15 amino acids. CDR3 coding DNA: TGTGCCAACAAAAAGAGGGGACAGGGAGTAGATGAGCAGTTCTTC. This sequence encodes CANKKRGQGVDEQFF.

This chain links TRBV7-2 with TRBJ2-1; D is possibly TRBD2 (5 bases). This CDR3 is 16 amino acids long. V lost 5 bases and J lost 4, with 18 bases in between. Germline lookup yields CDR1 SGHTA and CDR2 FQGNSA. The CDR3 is CASSIDTRVGYNEQFF. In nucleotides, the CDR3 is TGTGCCAGCAGCATAGACACTAGAGTGGGATACAATGAGCAGTTCTTC.

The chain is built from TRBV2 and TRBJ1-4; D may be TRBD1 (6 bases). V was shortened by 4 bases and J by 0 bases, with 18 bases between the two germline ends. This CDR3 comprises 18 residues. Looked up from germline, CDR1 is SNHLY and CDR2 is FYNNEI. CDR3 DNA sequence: TGTGCCAGCAGTGGACCCCCGGGGGGCCGATCAACTAATGAAAAACTGTTTTTT. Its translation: CASSGPPGGRSTNEKLFF.

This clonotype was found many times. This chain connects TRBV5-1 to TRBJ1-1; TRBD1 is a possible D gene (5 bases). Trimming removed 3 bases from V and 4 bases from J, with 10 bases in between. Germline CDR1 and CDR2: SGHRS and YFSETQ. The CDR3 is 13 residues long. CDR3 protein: CASSSGGGTEAFF. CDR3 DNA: TGCGCCAGCAGCTCCGGGGGGGGCACTGAAGCTTTCTTT.

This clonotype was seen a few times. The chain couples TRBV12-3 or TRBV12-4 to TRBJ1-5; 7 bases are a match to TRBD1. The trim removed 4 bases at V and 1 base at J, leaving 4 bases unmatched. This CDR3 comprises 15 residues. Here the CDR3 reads CASSSGRGSNQPQHF. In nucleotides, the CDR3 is TGTGCCAGCAGTTCCGGCAGGGGGAGCAATCAGCCCCAGCATTTT.

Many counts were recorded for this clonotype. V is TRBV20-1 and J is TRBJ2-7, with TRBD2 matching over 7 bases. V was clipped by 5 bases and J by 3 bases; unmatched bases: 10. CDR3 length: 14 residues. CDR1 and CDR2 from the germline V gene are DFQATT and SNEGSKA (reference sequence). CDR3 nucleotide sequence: TGCAGTGCTCAGCTAGCGGACACGTACTACGAGCAGTACTTC. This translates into CSAQLADTYYEQYF.

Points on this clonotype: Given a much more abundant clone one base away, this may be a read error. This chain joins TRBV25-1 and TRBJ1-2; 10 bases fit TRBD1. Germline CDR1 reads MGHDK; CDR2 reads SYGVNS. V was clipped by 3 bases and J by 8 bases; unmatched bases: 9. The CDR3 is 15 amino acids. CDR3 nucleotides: TGTGCCAGCAGTGAGGCGGGACAGGGGTCGTTCGGCTACACCTTC. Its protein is CASSEAGQGSFGYTF.

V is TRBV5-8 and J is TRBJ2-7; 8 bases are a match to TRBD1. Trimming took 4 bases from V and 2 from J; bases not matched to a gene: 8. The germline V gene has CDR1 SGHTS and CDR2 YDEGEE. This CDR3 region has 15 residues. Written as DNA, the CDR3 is TGTGCCAGCAGCCGAGACAGGGGAAGGACCTACGAGCAGTACTTC. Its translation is CASSRDRGRTYEQYF.

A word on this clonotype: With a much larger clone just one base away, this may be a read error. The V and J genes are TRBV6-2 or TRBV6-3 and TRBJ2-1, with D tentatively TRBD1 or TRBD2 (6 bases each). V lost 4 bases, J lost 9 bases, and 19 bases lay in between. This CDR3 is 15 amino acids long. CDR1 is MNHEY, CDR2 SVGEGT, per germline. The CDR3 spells CASSLRDSGVGEQFF. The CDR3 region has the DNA TGTGCCAGCAGTTTGCGGGACTCAGGGGTGGGTGAGCAGTTCTTC.

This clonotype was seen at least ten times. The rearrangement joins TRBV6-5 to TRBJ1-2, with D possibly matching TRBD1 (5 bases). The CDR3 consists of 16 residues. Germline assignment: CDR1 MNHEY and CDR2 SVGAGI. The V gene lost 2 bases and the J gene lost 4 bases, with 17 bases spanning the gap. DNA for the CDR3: TGTGCCAGCAGTTACCGGTCCTTGGGGGGGACCTATGGCTACACCTTC. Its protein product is CASSYRSLGGTYGYTF.

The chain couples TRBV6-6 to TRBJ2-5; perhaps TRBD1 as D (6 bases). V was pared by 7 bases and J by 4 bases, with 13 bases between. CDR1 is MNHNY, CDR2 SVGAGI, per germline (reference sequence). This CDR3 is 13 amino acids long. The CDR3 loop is CASTGTGRETQYF. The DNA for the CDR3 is TGTGCCAGCACCGGAACAGGGAGAGAGACCCAGTACTTC.

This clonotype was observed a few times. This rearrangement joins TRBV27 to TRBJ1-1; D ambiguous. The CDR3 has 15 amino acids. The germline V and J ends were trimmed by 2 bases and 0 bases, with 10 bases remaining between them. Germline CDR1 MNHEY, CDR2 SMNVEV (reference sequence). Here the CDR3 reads CASSLPGRLNTEAFF. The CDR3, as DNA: TGTGCCAGCAGTTTACCCGGACGCTTGAACACTGAAGCTTTCTTT.

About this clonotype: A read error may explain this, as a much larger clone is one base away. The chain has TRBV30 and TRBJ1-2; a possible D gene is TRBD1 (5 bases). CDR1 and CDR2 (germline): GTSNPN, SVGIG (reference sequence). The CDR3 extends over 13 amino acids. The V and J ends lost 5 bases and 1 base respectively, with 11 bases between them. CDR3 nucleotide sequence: TGTGCCTGGTGCCATGGGGGTAACTATGGCTACACCTTC. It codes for CAWCHGGNYGYTF.

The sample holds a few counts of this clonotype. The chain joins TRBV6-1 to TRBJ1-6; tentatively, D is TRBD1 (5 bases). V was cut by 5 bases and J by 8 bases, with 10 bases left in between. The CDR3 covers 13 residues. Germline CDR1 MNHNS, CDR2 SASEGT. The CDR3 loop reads CASSWGTDSPLHF. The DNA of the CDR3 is TGTGCCAGCAGTTGGGGGACGGATTCACCCCTCCACTTT.

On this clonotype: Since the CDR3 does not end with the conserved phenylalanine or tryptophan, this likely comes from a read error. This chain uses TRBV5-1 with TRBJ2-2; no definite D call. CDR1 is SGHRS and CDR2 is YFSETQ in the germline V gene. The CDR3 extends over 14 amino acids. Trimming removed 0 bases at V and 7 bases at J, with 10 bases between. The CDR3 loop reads CASSLDSTNGELFC. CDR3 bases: TGCGCCAGCAGCTTGGACAGTACTAACGGGGAGCTGTTTTGT.

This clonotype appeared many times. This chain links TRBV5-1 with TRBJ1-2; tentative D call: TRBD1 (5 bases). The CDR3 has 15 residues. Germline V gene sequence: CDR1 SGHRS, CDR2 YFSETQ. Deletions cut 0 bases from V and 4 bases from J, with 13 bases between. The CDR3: CASSLAVGDGYGYTF. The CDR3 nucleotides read TGCGCCAGCAGCTTGGCTGTAGGGGATGGCTATGGCTACACCTTC. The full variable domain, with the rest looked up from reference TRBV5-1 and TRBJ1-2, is KAGVTQTPRYLIKTRGQQVTLSCSPISGHRSVSWYQQTPGQGLQFLFEYFSETQRNKGNFPGRFSGRQFSNSRSEMNVSTLELGDSALYLCASSLAVGDGYGYTFGSGTRLTVV.

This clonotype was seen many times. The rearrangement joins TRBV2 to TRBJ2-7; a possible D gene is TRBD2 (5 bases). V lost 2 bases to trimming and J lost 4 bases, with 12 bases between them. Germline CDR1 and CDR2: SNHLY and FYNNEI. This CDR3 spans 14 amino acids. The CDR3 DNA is TGTGCCAGCAGTGAAAATCGTCCGGGATACGAGCAGTACTTC. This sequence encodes CASSENRPGYEQYF.

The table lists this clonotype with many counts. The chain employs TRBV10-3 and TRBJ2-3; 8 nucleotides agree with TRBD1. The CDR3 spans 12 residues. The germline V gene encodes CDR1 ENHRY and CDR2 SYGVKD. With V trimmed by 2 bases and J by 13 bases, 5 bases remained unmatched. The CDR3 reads CAISEPGQAKYF. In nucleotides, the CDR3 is TGTGCCATCAGTGAGCCGGGACAGGCCAAGTATTTT.